This T cell receptor beta chain was observed in a study of chemoradiotherapy in HPV16-positive cancers. Background on the study: Candidate HPV-specific T-cell clones and common TCR motifs came from functional assays in a couple of HPV16-positive patients.

Only in-frame clones appear in the TCRdb table, and some are missing; sequencing was by immunoSEQ multiplex PCR. Of approximately 13,000 clones listed, roughly 87% are singletons. Sequencing was performed on blood, taken from a patient who underwent chemoradiotherapy. The receptor's source is a human donor with HPV-associated anogenital cancer.

The CDR3 region is CASSFLALTSGANVLTF. CDR3 coding DNA: TGCGCCAGCAGCTTCTTGGCACTGACCTCTGGGGCCAACGTCCTGACTTTC. This rearrangement joins TRBV5-1 to TRBJ2-6; no reliable D call. Germline lookup yields CDR1 SGHRS and CDR2 YFSETQ. V was pared by 2 bases and J by 0 bases, with 12 bases between. The CDR3 runs 17 residues.